The source of this T cell receptor beta chain is a study of beta chain features in type 1 diabetes (dated 2018 in TCRdb). With respect to the entire study: Patients and healthy donors did not differ in mean age, gender distribution, total cell number or subset yield. A total of 107,917,701 sorted cells were examined across all samples, and RNA yield correlated strongly with the number of cells per subset. The study compared the TCRB repertoires of sorted circulating CD4+ T cell subsets in recently diagnosed type 1 diabetes patients with those in matched healthy donors. Naive and central memory subsets were obtained from all 30 or so donors, but regulatory and stem cell-like memory subsets were isolated from only 8 patients and roughly eight healthy donors.

The High Capacity cDNA Reverse Transcription Kit was used to reverse transcribe all of the isolated RNA, meaning that expressed TCRB transcripts were what got sequenced. Naive, central memory and regulatory T cell samples underwent deep immunoSEQ sequencing, averaging roughly 3.5 million total reads per sample. After sorted cells were lysed in RLT buffer, RNA was extracted with DNase-treated RNeasy Micro or Mini kits, with the choice depending on cell number. To prevent cross-contamination, every cell subset was processed on its own, while patient and healthy donor samples were processed together. TCRB sequences were amplified from cDNA with the immunoSEQ multiplex PCR, producing 87-bp fragments spanning the CDR3 region. The amplicons were sequenced using the Illumina HiSeq platform. The authors processed their data as follows. Synthetic template baselines were used to correct PCR bias computationally, reads within Hamming distance 2 were collapsed, and singletons that could not be merged were discarded. Reads were aligned against IMGT so that V, D and J genes, CDR3 length and insertions or deletions at six rearrangement sites could be assigned. Clonotype counts were normalized to sorted cell number within each subset before computing true diversity and Gini coefficients with the tcR R package. The overlap coefficient, calculated on TCRB nucleotide sequences, was used to measure repertoire sharing. Out-of-frame TCRB sequences from naive cells were analyzed to stand in for the pre-selection repertoire. TCRdb took over this immuneACCESS table, retaining in-frame rearrangements with V and J assigned. Such tables are incomplete; in checked studies, under half of the missing clones stem from an unresolved V gene, and the remainder is unexplained. V and J calls and clone size are as listed in that table; D and trimming were resolved from the DNA. This sample is represented by 250,000 or so clones; over 65% of them were singletons. The top ten clonotypes cover approximately 0.053% of the sample.

A single peripheral blood draw of around 100 mL on average was collected from each donor into heparinised tubes. A BD FACSAria II and a panel including CD45RO, CCR7, CD25, CD127, CD95 and CD27 were used to sort naive, central memory, regulatory and stem cell-like memory CD4+ T cells. All sorted populations exceeded 95% purity. PBMCs were isolated immediately by Lymphoprep density gradient centrifugation and stained directly without culture. So that batch effects would be minimized, each experiment stained and sorted samples in pairs, pairing one healthy donor with one patient. Per the germline V gene, MNHEY is the CDR1 and SVGAGI is the CDR2. The CDR3 holds 13 amino acids from the cysteine to the phenylalanine. Only the CDR3 region is kept as DNA, spanning 39 bases read in frame from base 1. Trimming removed 6 bases from V and 1 base from J, leaving 8 bases between the germline ends. As to this clone: It has no known antigen specificity. No quality values exist for individual bases; no much larger clone is one base distant.

Overall study results and their limits: Because cDNA was sequenced instead of genomic DNA, activated cells with high expression could be over-represented, although the groups did not differ in activation or CD3 levels. At VDJ recombination sites, type 1 diabetes patients had fewer insertions and more deleted nucleotides, which implies abnormalities in thymic rearrangement. Naive, central memory and regulatory TCRB repertoires appeared to be more similar among patients than among healthy donors. Type 1 diabetes patients showed a moderate but significant shortening of TCRB CDR3 length in all four CD4+ subsets. PCR may preferentially amplify shorter templates, but because patient and control samples were amplified and corrected together, any resulting skew would affect both groups equally. Only small numbers of individuals were included in the HLA sub-analyses, which left unresolved whether HLA type had any influence on TCRB rearrangement.

The sample taken for sequencing was naive CD4+ T cells from blood. The sample's cell subset or site label, in plain terms: true naive CD4+ T cells. The sequence is built from TRBV6-5 and TRBJ2-3; the D call is possibly TRBD1 or TRBD2, each sharing 6 bases. This receptor was obtained from a man aged 25-40 years in good health. The DNA reads as follows: TGTGCCAGCAGAAGGGGGGGCACAGATACGCAGTATTTT. The encoded protein is CASRRGGTDTQYF.